The rows below give T cell receptor beta chains drawn from one sample of a study of T cell repertoires in cytomegalovirus infection. From the reads, TCRdb called clonotypes with MiXCR, one entry per CDR3 protein. The sample comprises roughly 310,000 distinct CDR3 sequences, 25% to 30% of which are singletons, and approximately 20% rests with the top ten. These receptors are not linked to any known antigen. The sample consisted of cultured PBMCs, taken from culture after CMV antigen stimulation. The receptors were gathered from a human donor in good health (CMV status not recorded). Some clones in this sample may be carry-over from other donors' samples. Both conserved end residues are part of each CDR3. The D gene is left open where the match is weak. A clone size is listed for some rows: how often the clone was seen (once, few, many), or a class if it is expanded.

d_gene,abundance,v_gene,j_gene,CDR3aa,CDR3nt
NA,NA,TRBV6-5,TRBJ2-7,CASSQGSEQYF,TGTGCCAGCAGCCAGGGAAGCGAGCAGTACTTC
NA,NA,TRBV5-4,TRBJ2-3,CASSPGKRDTDTQYF,TGTGCCAGCAGTCCGGGTAAAAGAGACACAGATACGCAGTATTTT
NA,many,TRBV28,TRBJ2-7,CASSSLRGEQYF,TGTGCCAGCAGTTCTCTTAGGGGCGAGCAGTACTTC
NA,many,TRBV28,TRBJ1-1,CASSLGQQAFF,TGTGCCAGCAGTTTAGGACAGCAAGCTTTCTTT
NA,NA,TRBV10-3,TRBJ2-3,CAISGTGKTTDTQYF,TGTGCCATCAGTGGCACCGGGAAGACCACAGATACGCAGTATTTT
NA,NA,TRBV7-8,TRBJ1-4,CASSSLRGPTNEKLFF,TGTGCCAGCAGCTCGCTACGGGGCCCAACTAATGAAAAACTGTTTTTT
TRBD1,many,TRBV7-2,TRBJ1-5,CASSLGETGGNQPQHF,TGTGCCAGCAGCTTAGGAGAGACAGGGGGCAATCAGCCCCAGCATTTT
NA,few,TRBV7-6,TRBJ2-1,CASSTTDSHNEQFF,TGTGCCAGCAGCACGACGGACAGTCACAATGAGCAGTTCTTC
NA,few,TRBV7-3,TRBJ1-4,CASSIRPGTNEKLFF,TGTGCCAGCAGCATCAGACCGGGAACTAATGAAAAACTGTTTTTT
NA,NA,TRBV14,TRBJ2-3,CASSQGRIAVSGTDTQYF,TGTGCCAGCAGCCAAGGTCGCATAGCGGTATCGGGCACAGATACGCAGTATTTT
NA,NA,TRBV7-2,TRBJ1-4,CASRGGGANEKLFF,TGTGCCAGCAGGGGGGGGGGGGCTAATGAAAAACTGTTTTTT
NA,few,TRBV2,TRBJ2-5,CASKRGAETQYF,TGTGCCAGCAAGAGGGGCGCGGAGACCCAGTACTTC
TRBD1,NA,TRBV6-1,TRBJ1-6,CASKTGDLVSLHF,TGTGCCAGCAAGACAGGGGACTTGGTTTCCCTCCACTTT
NA,NA,TRBV7-6,TRBJ2-3,CASTPLRGSGLTDTQYF,TGTGCCAGCACCCCCCTCAGGGGTAGCGGACTCACAGATACGCAGTATTTT
TRBD2,NA,TRBV10-3,TRBJ2-1,CAIGDTLAGGPRDEQFF,TGTGCCATCGGGGACACTCTAGCGGGGGGTCCCAGGGATGAGCAGTTCTTC
NA,NA,TRBV6-6,TRBJ2-7,CASSYDLGEQYF,TGTGCCAGCAGTTACGACCTAGGGGAGCAGTACTTC
NA,NA,TRBV5-5,TRBJ2-7,CASSLSGGPSYEQYF,TGTGCCAGCAGCTTGTCGGGCGGCCCTTCCTACGAGCAGTACTTC
TRBD2,few,TRBV11-3,TRBJ2-1,CASSLAWDGEGEQFF,TGTGCCAGCAGCTTAGCCTGGGACGGGGAGGGTGAGCAGTTCTTC
TRBD1,NA,TRBV7-9,TRBJ2-1,CASSRRDRGLHEQFF,TGTGCCAGCAGTCGTCGGGACAGGGGTTTACATGAGCAGTTCTTC
NA,few,TRBV11-2,TRBJ1-5,CASSLKGGRPQHF,TGTGCCAGCAGCTTAAAGGGGGGGCGGCCCCAGCATTTT
NA,NA,TRBV20-1,TRBJ2-7,CSARDYRVAYEQYF,TGCAGTGCTAGAGATTACAGAGTAGCCTACGAGCAGTACTTC
NA,NA,TRBV6-2/TRBV6-3,TRBJ1-1,CASTERASDEAFF,TGTGCCAGCACCGAACGAGCCTCCGATGAAGCTTTCTTT
NA,NA,TRBV5-4,TRBJ2-1,CASSLVRGMRDNEQFF,TGTGCCAGCAGCTTGGTCAGGGGAATGAGGGACAATGAGCAGTTCTTC
NA,NA,TRBV20-1,TRBJ1-2,CSASPLGNYGYTF,TGCAGTGCTTCCCCCTTAGGAAACTATGGCTACACCTTC
TRBD2,few,TRBV29-1,TRBJ2-7,CSVERPSLAGAGEQYF,TGCAGCGTTGAACGTCCGTCGCTAGCGGGAGCAGGCGAGCAGTACTTC
TRBD1,NA,TRBV23-1,TRBJ2-1,CASSHTITDRGDNEQFF,TGCGCCAGCAGTCATACGATCACCGACAGGGGGGACAATGAGCAGTTCTTC
NA,few,TRBV3-1,TRBJ1-1,CASSYPGLRETEAFF,TGTGCCAGCAGCTACCCGGGACTCCGGGAAACTGAAGCTTTCTTT
TRBD2,NA,TRBV5-1,TRBJ2-3,CASSLGTSGRADTQYF,TGCGCCAGCAGCTTAGGGACTAGCGGGAGAGCAGATACGCAGTATTTT